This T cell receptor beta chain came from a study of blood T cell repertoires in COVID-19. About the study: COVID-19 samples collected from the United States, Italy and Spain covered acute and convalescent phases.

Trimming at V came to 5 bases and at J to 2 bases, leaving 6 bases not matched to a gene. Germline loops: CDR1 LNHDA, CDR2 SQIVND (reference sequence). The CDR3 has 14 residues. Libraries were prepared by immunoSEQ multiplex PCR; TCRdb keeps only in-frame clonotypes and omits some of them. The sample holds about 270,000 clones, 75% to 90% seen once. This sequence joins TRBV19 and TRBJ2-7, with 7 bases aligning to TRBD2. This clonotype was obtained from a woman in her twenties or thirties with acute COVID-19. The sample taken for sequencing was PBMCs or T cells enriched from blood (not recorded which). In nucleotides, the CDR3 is TGTGCCAGTAGTGGGGGGGTTGCGACCTACGAGCAGTACTTC. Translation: CASSGGVATYEQYF.